Shown below are 6 T cell receptor beta chains from a single sample sequenced in a study of CD8 T cells in Susac syndrome. Reverse transcription used about 0.45 to 1 ug RNA and random hexamers. TCRdb reanalysed the immunoSEQ multiplex PCR reads using MiXCR and keeps one entry per CDR3 protein. The sample has tens of thousands of distinct CDR3 sequences, roughly 94% seen once; the top ten hold about 0.3%. The sequenced material came from CD4+ T cells from PBMCs. The receptors originated from a human donor with Susac syndrome.

V usage is TRBV9 and J usage is TRBJ2-5; D remains ambiguous. CDR3 length: 13 residues. Trimming removed 2 bases at V and 6 bases at J, with 11 bases between. Germline CDR1 and CDR2: SGDLS and YYNGEE. The CDR3 DNA reads TGTGCCAGCAGCGTCGACTTCTTAAAGACCCAGTACTTC. Translated, it gives CASSVDFLKTQYF.

This clonotype was seen a handful of times. The chain recombines TRBV28 with TRBJ2-7; D is ambiguous. Germline V CDR1 and CDR2: MDHEN, SYDVKM. The CDR3 consists of 13 residues. Trimming took 1 base from V and 2 from J, leaving 6 bases between them. The CDR3 spells CASSLSSTYEQYF. CDR3 DNA: TGTGCCAGCAGTTTATCGTCTACCTACGAGCAGTACTTC.

This rearrangement joins TRBV5-4 to TRBJ2-7; D might be TRBD2 (7 bases). Trimming removed 1 base from V and 7 bases from J, with 18 bases in between. Germline loops: CDR1 SGHNT, CDR2 YYREEE (reference sequence). The CDR3 consists of 15 residues. CDR3 bases: TGTGCCAGCAGCTTGCCGGGACTACAGGGTGGGGAGCAGTACTTC. This translates into CASSLPGLQGGEQYF.

The chain links TRBV9 to TRBJ2-7; D might be TRBD2 (6 bases). The CDR3 runs 14 residues. V lost 6 bases and J 2 bases, leaving 15 bases between the germline ends. The germline V gene has CDR1 SGDLS and CDR2 YYNGEE. The CDR3 spells CASTGTPYAYEQYF. The DNA of the CDR3 is TGTGCCAGCACCGGGACTCCCTACGCCTACGAGCAGTACTTC.

The J gene is TRBJ1-1, the V gene TRBV12-3 or TRBV12-4; D uncertain. V lost 5 bases, J lost 2 bases, and 6 bases lay in between. CDR3 length equals 12 residues. The CDR3 sequence is CASSPSNTEAFF. The CDR3 DNA reads TGTGCCAGCAGTCCCAGCAACACTGAAGCTTTCTTT.

This CDR3 is CASRGLATTGELFF. CDR3 nucleotide sequence: TGTGCCAGCAGGGGACTAGCGACCACCGGGGAGCTGTTTTTT. The chain employs TRBV2 and TRBJ2-2, with 10 nucleotides matching TRBD2. The CDR3 covers 14 residues. Germline V gene lookup returns CDR1 SNHLY and CDR2 FYNNEI. Trimming took 6 bases from V and 4 from J; bases not matched to a gene: 2. The full variable domain, with the rest looked up from reference TRBV2 and TRBJ2-2, is EPEVTQTPSHQVTQMGQEVILRCVPISNHLYFYWYRQILGQKVEFLVSFYNNEISEKSEIFDDQFSVERPDGSNFTLKIRSTKLEDSAMYFCASRGLATTGELFFGEGSRLTVL.